The 15 T cell receptor beta chains presented below share a single source sample, sequenced in a study of T cell responses to AZD1222 COVID-19 vaccine. Profiling relied on immunoSEQ multiplex PCR, and the TCRdb table lists in-frame clones only, not all of them. The sample has 50,000 to 55,000 clones, about nine tenths seen once. This material consisted of peripheral blood, taken 28 days after the second AZD1222 dose. These receptors all stem from an adult who received the AZD1222 COVID-19 vaccine.

V and J are TRBV29-1 and TRBJ1-1; D might be TRBD1 (6 bases). Looked up from germline, CDR1 is SQVTM and CDR2 is ANQGSEA. V lost 7 bases to trimming and J lost 5 bases, with 17 bases between them. The CDR3 sequence is 13 residues long. The CDR3 region is CSASRGLETEAFF. CDR3 coding DNA: TGCAGCGCTTCCAGGGGACTGGAGACTGAAGCTTTCTTT.

This clone was recorded once. This rearrangement joins TRBV5-1 to TRBJ2-7, with a weak D call TRBD1 (5 bases). Germline CDR1 and CDR2: SGHRS and YFSETQ. The CDR3 totals 15 residues. Trimming shortened V by 0 bases and J by 6 bases, and 16 bases separated the two germline ends. The CDR3 loop is CASSLDGPRGGEQYF. The CDR3 bases are TGCGCCAGCAGCTTGGACGGTCCAAGGGGTGGCGAGCAGTACTTC.

CDR3: CASSPRTGMNTEAFF. CDR3 in DNA: TGTGCCAGCAGCCCCAGGACAGGGATGAACACTGAAGCTTTCTTT. The chain employs TRBV7-2 and TRBJ1-1; TRBD1 matches at 8 bases. The germline V gene encodes CDR1 SGHTA and CDR2 FQGNSA. V trimming: 5 bases; J trimming: 0 bases; junction bases outside the gene matches: 5. The CDR3 covers 15 residues.

Only one count was recorded for this clone. CDR3 sequence: CASSFAGRRNEKLFF. The CDR3 nucleotides read TGCGCCAGCAGCTTTGCAGGGAGGCGTAATGAAAAACTGTTTTTT. The chain combines TRBV5-1 with TRBJ1-4, with D possibly TRBD1 on 5 matching bases. Germline lookup yields CDR1 SGHRS and CDR2 YFSETQ. The length of the CDR3 is 15 residues. Between the trimmed V and J ends, which lost 2 bases and 4 bases, there was a span of 12 bases.

V and J are TRBV29-1 and TRBJ1-6; D unresolved. With 2 bases removed from V and 9 bases from J, the gap between germline ends came to 20 bases. The CDR3 sequence is 16 residues long. CDR1 and CDR2 (germline): SQVTM, ANQGSEA. The CDR3 loop is CSVEPPEKVYGSPLHF. CDR3 coding DNA: TGCAGCGTTGAACCCCCGGAGAAGGTTTATGGTTCACCCCTCCACTTT. The full variable domain, rest sourced from reference TRBV29-1 and TRBJ1-6, is SAVISQKPSRDICQRGTSLTIQCQVDSQVTMMFWYRQQPGQSLTLIATANQGSEATYESGFVIDKFPISRPNLTFSTLTVSNMSPEDSSIYLCSVEPPEKVYGSPLHFGNGTRLTVT.

The rearrangement joins TRBV5-1 to TRBJ1-2, with TRBD1 as a possible D gene (6 bases). Trimming took 4 bases from V and 3 from J, leaving 13 bases between them. The CDR3 runs 14 residues. Germline CDR1 and CDR2: SGHRS and YFSETQ. The CDR3 spells CASSPGGADYGYTF. The CDR3 region has the DNA TGCGCCAGCAGCCCGGGGGGGGCTGACTATGGCTACACCTTC.

The CDR3 loop reads CASSIVTSGLLFF. CDR3 coding DNA: TGTGCCAGTAGTATAGTAACTAGCGGGTTACTATTCTTC. The V call is TRBV19, the J call TRBJ2-1, with 9 bases lining up with TRBD2. The junction had 8 bases not matched to a gene; V was cut back by 1 base and J by 16 bases. This CDR3 comprises 13 residues. CDR1 is LNHDA, CDR2 SQIVND, per germline (reference sequence).

V usage is TRBV5-1 and J usage is TRBJ2-7, with D maybe TRBD1 (5 bases). V lost 1 base to trimming and J lost 3 bases, with 11 bases between them. The CDR3 is 14 amino acids. Germline CDR1 SGHRS, CDR2 YFSETQ. The CDR3 region is CASSLKGPGYEQYF. The CDR3 nucleotides read TGCGCCAGCAGCTTGAAGGGGCCGGGCTACGAGCAGTACTTC.

The V gene is TRBV18, the J gene TRBJ2-1, with 9 bases aligning to TRBD2. Germline assignment: CDR1 KGHSH and CDR2 LQKENI. The junction had 15 bases not matched to a gene; V was cut back by 1 base and J by 2 bases. This CDR3 region has 20 residues. The CDR3 spells CASSPLVISGAGGPYNEQFF. CDR3 coding DNA: TGTGCCAGCTCACCACTGGTTATTTCGGGAGCGGGAGGCCCCTACAATGAGCAGTTCTTC.

This sequence joins TRBV29-1 and TRBJ2-7, with 9 bases aligning to TRBD2. Germline V CDR1 and CDR2: SQVTM, ANQGSEA. V gave up 5 bases and J gave up 5 bases; unmatched junction bases: 4. This CDR3 spans 12 amino acids. The chain's CDR3 is CSVSGGPHEQYF. For the CDR3, the DNA is TGCAGCGTTAGCGGGGGGCCCCACGAGCAGTACTTC.

The V call is TRBV23-1, the J call TRBJ1-3; possible D gene TRBD1, 6 bases. TRBV23-1 is flagged as an ORF with uncertain function. This CDR3 comprises 14 residues. Trimming pared 3 bases from V and 3 bases from J, leaving 9 bases between. The CDR3 is CASSHHRVGNTIYF. CDR3 sequence (DNA): TGCGCCAGCAGTCACCACAGGGTTGGAAACACCATATATTTT.

The sample holds one count of this clone. V gene TRBV19 combines with J gene TRBJ2-5; TRBD2 matches at 10 bases. This CDR3 is built from 18 residues. Germline assignment: CDR1 LNHDA and CDR2 SQIVND (reference sequence). J gave up 9 bases and V 3 bases, and 19 bases lay outside the gene matches. In DNA form, the CDR3 reads TGTGCCAGTAGTATCGCCCTTGGTGCTAGCGGGAGCCCCGGGGCCCAGTACTTC. It specifies CASSIALGASGSPGAQYF.

The chain is built from TRBV28 and TRBJ1-4; TRBD1 agrees at 8 bases. Losses at the gene ends were 6 bases for V and 8 bases for J; bases not matched to a gene: 11. CDR3 length: 15 residues. Germline-derived CDR1 and CDR2 are MDHEN and SYDVKM. CDR3 DNA sequence: TGTGCCAGCAGAGCCCCAACAGGGGGACGCGAAAAACTGTTTTTT. Its translation: CASRAPTGGREKLFF.

The chain joins TRBV7-8 to TRBJ1-2; D not resolved. V was clipped by 3 bases and J by 6 bases, with 8 bases between them. The CDR3 runs to 12 residues. Germline loops: CDR1 SGHVS, CDR2 FQNEAQ. The CDR3 is CASSLGMDGYTF. The CDR3 DNA reads as TGTGCCAGCAGCTTGGGGATGGATGGCTACACCTTC.

This clone occurred once. The rearrangement joins TRBV30 to TRBJ2-5, with D perhaps TRBD1 or TRBD2 (5 bases each). V was shortened by 4 bases and J by 6 bases, with 15 bases between the two germline ends. CDR1 GTSNPN and CDR2 SVGIG come from the germline V gene (reference sequence). The CDR3 length is 13 residues. For the CDR3, the DNA is TGTGCCTGGACCGACGGGGCCGGAAAGACCCAGTACTTC. Amino acid sequence: CAWTDGAGKTQYF.